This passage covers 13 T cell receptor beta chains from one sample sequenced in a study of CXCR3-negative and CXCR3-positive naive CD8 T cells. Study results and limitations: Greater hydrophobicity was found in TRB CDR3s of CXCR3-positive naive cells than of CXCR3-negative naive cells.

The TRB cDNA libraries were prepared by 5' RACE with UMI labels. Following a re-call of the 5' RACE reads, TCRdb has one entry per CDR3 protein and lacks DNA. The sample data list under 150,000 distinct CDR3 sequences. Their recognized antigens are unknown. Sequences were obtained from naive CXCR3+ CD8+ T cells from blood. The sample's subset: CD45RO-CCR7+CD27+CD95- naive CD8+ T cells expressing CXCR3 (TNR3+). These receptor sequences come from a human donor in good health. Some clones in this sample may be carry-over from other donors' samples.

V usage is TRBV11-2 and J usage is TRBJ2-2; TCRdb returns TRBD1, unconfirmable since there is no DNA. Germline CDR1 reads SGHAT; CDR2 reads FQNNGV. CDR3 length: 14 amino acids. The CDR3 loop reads CASSLPFGGGELFF.

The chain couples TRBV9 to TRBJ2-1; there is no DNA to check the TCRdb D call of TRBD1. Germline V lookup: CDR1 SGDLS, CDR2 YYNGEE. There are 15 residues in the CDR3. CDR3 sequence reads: CASSVDRALYNEQFF.

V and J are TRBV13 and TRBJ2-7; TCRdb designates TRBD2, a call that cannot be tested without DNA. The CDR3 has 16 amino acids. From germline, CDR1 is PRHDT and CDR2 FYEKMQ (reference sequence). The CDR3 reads CDSSAVAGDLLGEQYF. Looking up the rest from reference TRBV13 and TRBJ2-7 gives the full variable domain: AAGVIQSPRHLIKEKRETATLKCYPIPRHDTVYWYQQGPGQDPQFLISFYEKMQSDKGSIPDRFSAQQFSDYHSELNMSSLELGDSALYFCDSSAVAGDLLGEQYFGPGTRLTVT.

The chain's CDR3 is CASVIAGAGRDGELFF. The V call is TRBV28, the J call TRBJ2-2; with no DNA, the TCRdb D assignment of TRBD1 cannot be verified. The CDR3 is made up of 16 amino acids. Germline CDR1 is MDHEN and CDR2 is SYDVKM.

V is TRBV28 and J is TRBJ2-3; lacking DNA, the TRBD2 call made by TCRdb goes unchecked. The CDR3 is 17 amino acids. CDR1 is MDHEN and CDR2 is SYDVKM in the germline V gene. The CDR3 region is CASSSYLLAGAGDTQYF. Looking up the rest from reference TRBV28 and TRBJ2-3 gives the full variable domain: DVKVTQSSRYLVKRTGEKVFLECVQDMDHENMFWYRQDPGLGLRLIYFSYDVKMKEKGDIPEGYSVSREKKERFSLILESASTNQTSMYLCASSSYLLAGAGDTQYFGPGTRLTVL.

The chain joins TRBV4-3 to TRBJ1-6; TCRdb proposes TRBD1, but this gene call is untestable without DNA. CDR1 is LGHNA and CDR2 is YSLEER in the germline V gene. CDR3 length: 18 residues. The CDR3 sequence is CASSQDFDRGTTNSPLHF.

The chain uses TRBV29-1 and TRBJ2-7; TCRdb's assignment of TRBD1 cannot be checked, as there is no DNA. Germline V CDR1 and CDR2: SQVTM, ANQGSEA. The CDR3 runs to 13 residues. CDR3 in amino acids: CSVRVGGPYEQYF.

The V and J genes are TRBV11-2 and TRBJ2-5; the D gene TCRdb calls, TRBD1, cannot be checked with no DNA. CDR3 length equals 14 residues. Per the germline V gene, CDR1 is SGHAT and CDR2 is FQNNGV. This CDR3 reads CASTVDRSGETQYF.

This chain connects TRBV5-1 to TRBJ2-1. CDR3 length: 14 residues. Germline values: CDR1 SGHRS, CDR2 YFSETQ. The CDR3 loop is CASAAWRGDNEQFF.

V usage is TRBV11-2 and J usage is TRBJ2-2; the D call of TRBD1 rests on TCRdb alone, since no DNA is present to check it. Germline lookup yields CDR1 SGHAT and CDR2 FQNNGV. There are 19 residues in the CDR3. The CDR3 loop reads CASSGGEHHRGKNTGELFF.

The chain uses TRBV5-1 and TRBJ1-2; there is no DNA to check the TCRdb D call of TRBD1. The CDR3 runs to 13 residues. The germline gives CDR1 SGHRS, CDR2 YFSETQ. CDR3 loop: CASSVGKGDGYTF.

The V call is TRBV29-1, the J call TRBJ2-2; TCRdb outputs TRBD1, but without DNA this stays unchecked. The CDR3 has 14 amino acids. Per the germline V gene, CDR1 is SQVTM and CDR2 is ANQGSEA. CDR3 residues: CSVPGTVNTGELFF.

The CDR3 spells CASSLRGLAGGHSYNEQFF. The V gene is TRBV5-4, the J gene TRBJ2-1; no DNA is available, so the TRBD2 call from TCRdb remains unchecked. CDR1 SGHNT and CDR2 YYREEE come from the germline V gene (reference sequence). The CDR3 is 19 residues long.